Shown below are 7 T cell receptor beta chains from a single sample sequenced in a study of cytomegalovirus exposure and HLA in healthy donors. Profiling relied on immunoSEQ multiplex PCR, and the TCRdb table lists in-frame clones only, not all of them. The repertoire has 100,000 to 120,000 clones, more than 70% of them found once; the top ten carry approximately 1.9%. The sequenced sample was PBMCs. Every receptor here comes from a woman aged 18-29 years in good health and CMV-seronegative.

This clone was detected only once. The chain has TRBV19 and TRBJ1-1; 8 positions agree with TRBD1. The germline CDR1 and CDR2 sequences are LNHDA and SQIVND (reference sequence). CDR3 length: 14 amino acids. V was clipped by 7 bases and J by 5 bases; unmatched bases: 9. Here the CDR3 reads CASNRRGRGTEAFF. CDR3 DNA sequence: TGTGCCAGTAACCGCAGGGGGCGGGGGACTGAAGCTTTCTTT.

The V gene is TRBV28, the J gene TRBJ2-3; 11 bases fit TRBD1. J gave up 5 bases and V 5 bases, and 6 bases lay outside the gene matches. CDR1 and CDR2 from the germline V gene are MDHEN and SYDVKM. The CDR3 runs 15 residues. DNA for the CDR3: TGTGCCAGCAGTGCGACGGGACAGGGGGGAGATACGCAGTATTTT. Its protein is CASSATGQGGDTQYF. Together with reference TRBV28 and TRBJ2-3, the CDR3 gives the full variable domain: DVKVTQSSRYLVKRTGEKVFLECVQDMDHENMFWYRQDPGLGLRLIYFSYDVKMKEKGDIPEGYSVSREKKERFSLILESASTNQTSMYLCASSATGQGGDTQYFGPGTRLTVL.

This chain uses TRBV6-5 with TRBJ2-5; 11 bases are a match to TRBD2. Germline V gives CDR1 MNHEY, CDR2 SVGAGI. Trimming cost V 5 bases and J 4 bases; bases outside gene matches: 6. This CDR3 comprises 15 residues. This CDR3 is CASSNSGGVRETQYF. The CDR3 coding sequence is TGTGCCAGCAGTAATAGCGGGGGGGTACGAGAGACCCAGTACTTC.

This sequence joins TRBV10-1 and TRBJ2-3; 10 bases are shared with TRBD2. In germline, CDR1 is WNHNN, CDR2 SYGVQD (reference sequence). CDR3 length: 15 amino acids. Trimming took 5 bases from V and 1 from J; bases not matched to a gene: 3. DNA for the CDR3: TGCGCCAGCAGTTTAACTAGCGGGGGCACAGATACGCAGTATTTT. Its protein is CASSLTSGGTDTQYF.

The DNA of the CDR3 is TGCGCCAGCAGCCAAGATGGGGTAGCGTCGCAGTTCTTC. Translated: CASSQDGVASQFF. The V call is TRBV4-1, the J call TRBJ2-1, with D possibly matching TRBD2 (5 bases). V was clipped by 0 bases and J by 12 bases, with 12 bases between them. The CDR3 runs 13 residues. CDR1 and CDR2 (germline): MGHRA, YSYEKL.

This clone came up once. The V and J genes are TRBV27 and TRBJ1-6, with D possibly matching TRBD1 (5 bases). The CDR3 has 16 amino acids. Trimming removed 5 bases at V and 0 bases at J, with 11 bases between. Germline V gene lookup returns CDR1 MNHEY and CDR2 SMNVEV (reference sequence). Here the CDR3 reads CASSLNGGSYNSPLHF. The CDR3 DNA follows: TGTGCCAGCAGTCTAAACGGGGGCTCCTATAATTCACCCCTCCACTTT.

V gene TRBV18 combines with J gene TRBJ1-4; D is undetermined. V lost 3 bases, J lost 3 bases, and 14 bases lay in between. The CDR3 is made up of 16 amino acids. From germline, CDR1 is KGHSH and CDR2 LQKENI. The CDR3, as DNA: TGTGCCAGCTCACCCTCCGTGGGCAGACCTAATGAAAAACTGTTTTTT. Translated: CASSPSVGRPNEKLFF.